The sequence of this T cell receptor (beta chain) was determined in a study of CD8 T cells in ankylosing spondylitis. The CDR3 covers 15 residues. V lost 2 bases to trimming and J lost 5 bases; unmatched junction nucleotides: 6. The germline V gene has CDR1 GTSNPN and CDR2 SVGIG (reference sequence). Construction of TCR beta libraries was performed using quantitative 5'-RACE with molecular barcodes. TCRdb passed the 5' RACE reads through MiXCR, listing each CDR3 protein once. The repertoire has 150,000 to 250,000 distinct CDR3 sequences, 9.5% to 15% of them found once; the top ten carry 15% to 20%. A note on this clonotype: Its specificity is unknown.

Study-wide results and caveats: Enrichment of disease-linked clones was reportedly significant in matched ankylosing spondylitis synovial fluid. In ankylosing spondylitis blood, a motif of roughly 8 highly homologous TCR beta variants appeared characteristic. Disease-linked clones bore a CD8+ phenotype, appearing relatively rarely in peripheral blood.

Source material: blood, either unsorted or a sorted T cell fraction (not recorded which). This receptor was taken from a male donor with ankylosing spondylitis or in good health (not recorded which). The rearrangement uses TRBV30 and TRBJ2-7, with 13 bases aligning to TRBD2. CDR3 sequence: CAWSRGLAGFDEQYF. For the CDR3, the DNA is TGTGCCTGGAGTCGGGGACTAGCGGGATTTGACGAGCAGTACTTC. The variable domain in full, completed from reference TRBV30 and TRBJ2-7, reads SQTIHQWPATLVQPVGSPLSLECTVEGTSNPNLYWYRQAAGRGLQLLFYSVGIGQISSEVPQNLSASRPQDRQFILSSKKLLLSDSGFYLCAWSRGLAGFDEQYFGPGTRLTVT.